These 17 T cell receptor beta chains were sequenced from one sample in a study of blood T cell repertoires in COVID-19. TCRdb's copy holds only in-frame clones and misses some; the assay was immunoSEQ multiplex PCR. The repertoire includes 300,000 to 450,000 clones, about 90% of them detected once, and about 2.1% sits in the top ten. The sample consisted of PBMCs or T cells enriched from blood (not recorded which). Receptor source: a man aged 35 to 55 in a cohort exposed to, infected with or recovered from COVID-19 (not recorded which).

The CDR3 DNA sequence: TGTGCCAGCAGTTCCCGCTTGAGGGCCCTTAATGAAAAACTGTTTTTT. This codes for CASSSRLRALNEKLFF. The chain joins TRBV28 to TRBJ1-4; no clear D. V lost 4 bases to trimming and J lost 4 bases, with 16 bases between them. Germline V CDR1 and CDR2: MDHEN, SYDVKM. CDR3 length: 16 amino acids.

This chain connects TRBV5-1 to TRBJ2-2, with 7 bases that match TRBD2. The CDR3 runs 15 residues. Germline V gene lookup returns CDR1 SGHRS and CDR2 YFSETQ. Trimming removed 5 bases from V and 0 bases from J; junction bases left unmatched: 4. The CDR3 DNA reads as TGCGCCAGCAGATACGGACTAGCGAACACCGGGGAGCTGTTTTTT. This gives the protein CASRYGLANTGELFF.

The J gene is TRBJ2-6, the V gene TRBV27; weak D call: TRBD1 (6 bases). V dropped 5 bases and J dropped 0 bases, with 17 bases sitting between them. Germline V CDR1 and CDR2: MNHEY, SMNVEV (reference sequence). This CDR3 spans 18 amino acids. The CDR3 here is CASSEQGKISSGANVLTF. CDR3 sequence (DNA): TGTGCCAGCAGTGAGCAGGGGAAAATAAGCTCTGGGGCCAACGTCCTGACTTTC.

The chain has TRBV19 and TRBJ2-3, with 8 bases that match TRBD2. From germline, CDR1 is LNHDA and CDR2 SQIVND (reference sequence). The V gene end was trimmed by 1 base and the J gene end by 4 bases; junction bases not matched to a gene: 7. CDR3 length: 16 amino acids. For the CDR3, the DNA is TGTGCCAGTAGTATAGTGGGTGCGGGAGGACCAGATACGCAGTATTTT. This codes for CASSIVGAGGPDTQYF.

This chain uses TRBV14 with TRBJ2-3; 10 bases match TRBD2. The length of the CDR3 is 15 residues. V was pared by 4 bases and J by 0 bases, with 1 base of the junction left unmatched. Germline CDR1 and CDR2: SGHDN and FVKESK. CDR3 DNA sequence: TGTGCCAGCAGCCGTAGCGGGAGGAGCACAGATACGCAGTATTTT. The encoded protein is CASSRSGRSTDTQYF.

This sequence joins TRBV2 and TRBJ2-3, with 7 positions matching TRBD1. J gave up 4 bases and V 6 bases, and 4 bases lay outside the gene matches. CDR3 size: 13 residues. CDR1 SNHLY and CDR2 FYNNEI come from the germline V gene. CDR3 sequence reads: CASSAQGPDTQYF. The CDR3 DNA reads as TGTGCCAGCAGCGCACAGGGGCCAGATACGCAGTATTTT.

The chain links TRBV5-1 to TRBJ2-7, with D perhaps matching TRBD1 (5 bases). V lost 4 bases, J lost 2 bases, and 13 bases lay in between. CDR1 and CDR2 (germline): SGHRS, YFSETQ. The CDR3 length is 14 residues. The DNA for the CDR3 is TGCGCCAGCAGCGTGACAGCCGGAGCCTACGAGCAGTACTTC. Translation: CASSVTAGAYEQYF.

In its sample, this clone was seen a few times. V and J are TRBV9 and TRBJ1-6, with 9 bases lining up with TRBD1. Germline trimming cut 0 bases from V and 10 bases from J; bases unmatched to any gene: 14. CDR3 size: 18 residues. Germline CDR1 and CDR2: SGDLS and YYNGEE. For the CDR3, the DNA is TGTGCCAGCAGCGTAGGGCTTTCGCAGGGGACAGGGCAGTCACCCCTCCACTTT. It specifies CASSVGLSQGTGQSPLHF. The entire variable domain, with the rest obtained from reference TRBV9 and TRBJ1-6, is as follows: DSGVTQTPKHLITATGQRVTLRCSPRSGDLSVYWYQQSLDQGLQFLIQYYNGEERAKGNILERFSAQQFPDLHSELNLSSLELGDSALYFCASSVGLSQGTGQSPLHFGNGTRLTVT.

The chain employs TRBV5-5 and TRBJ1-3, with a possible D match to TRBD1 (5 bases). CDR1 is SGHKS, CDR2 YYEKEE, per germline (reference sequence). V shed 2 bases and J shed 4 bases, with 13 bases lying between them. There are 15 residues in the CDR3. The CDR3 DNA is TGTGCCAGCAGCTTTGGGACTAACTCAGGAAACACCATATATTTT. It translates to CASSFGTNSGNTIYF.

This chain joins TRBV2 and TRBJ2-2; TRBD2 is a possible D gene (5 bases). Germline CDR1 SNHLY, CDR2 FYNNEI. CDR3 size: 14 residues. The V gene lost 5 bases and the J gene lost 1 base, with 8 bases spanning the gap. DNA of the CDR3: TGTGCCAGCAGTCTAGCAGAGAACACCGGGGAGCTGTTTTTT. This sequence encodes CASSLAENTGELFF. The complete variable domain, with remaining parts taken from reference TRBV2 and TRBJ2-2, reads EPEVTQTPSHQVTQMGQEVILRCVPISNHLYFYWYRQILGQKVEFLVSFYNNEISEKSEIFDDQFSVERPDGSNFTLKIRSTKLEDSAMYFCASSLAENTGELFFGEGSRLTVL.

The V call is TRBV28, the J call TRBJ1-5; 9 bases agree with TRBD1. Germline V gene lookup returns CDR1 MDHEN and CDR2 SYDVKM. The trim removed 7 bases at V and 1 base at J, leaving 11 bases unmatched. The CDR3 has 17 residues. The CDR3 DNA is TGTGCCAGCAATCCTTGGGGGACAGGGACAAGCAATCAGCCCCAGCATTTT. As protein: CASNPWGTGTSNQPQHF.

On this clone: Other nucleotide sequences in the sample specify the same CDR3. CDR3 in DNA: TGTGCCAGCAGCTTCCGCGATGAGCAGTTCTTC. This translates into CASSFRDEQFF. The chain joins TRBV5-6 to TRBJ2-1; D is unresolved. The V end was cut by 2 bases, the J end by 8 bases, with 5 bases between. The germline V gene encodes CDR1 SGHDT and CDR2 YYEEEE. This CDR3 is 11 amino acids long.

This rearrangement joins TRBV18 to TRBJ2-7; a possible D gene is TRBD2 (6 bases). Deletions cut 4 bases from V and 0 bases from J, with 13 bases between. The CDR3 loop spans 15 amino acids. From germline, CDR1 is KGHSH and CDR2 LQKENI. This chain's CDR3 is CASSLLSGLSYEQYF. The DNA of the CDR3 is TGTGCCAGCTCACTCCTTAGCGGACTCTCCTACGAGCAGTACTTC.

This clone was recorded a few times. This chain links TRBV5-1 with TRBJ2-3, with TRBD2 matching 13 bases. The V and J ends lost 0 bases and 0 bases, in that order; junction bases with no gene match: 7. This CDR3 contains 19 residues. Germline assignment: CDR1 SGHRS and CDR2 YFSETQ. CDR3: CASSLAGLAGTSSTDTQYF. Written as DNA, the CDR3 is TGCGCCAGCAGCTTGGCGGGACTAGCGGGAACCTCGAGCACAGATACGCAGTATTTT.

V and J are TRBV11-3 and TRBJ2-1; 13 positions match TRBD2. The CDR3 length is 15 residues. V trimming: 5 bases; J trimming: 5 bases; junction bases outside the gene matches: 3. CDR1 and CDR2 from the germline V gene are SGHNT and YENEEA. The CDR3 coding sequence is TGTGCCAGCAGCCCGGGACTAGCGGGGAACAATGAGCAGTTCTTC. Translation gives CASSPGLAGNNEQFF.

The chain joins TRBV28 to TRBJ1-1; 9 nucleotides agree with TRBD1. From germline, CDR1 is MDHEN and CDR2 SYDVKM. V lost 5 bases, J lost 3 bases, and 7 bases stayed unmatched. CDR3 length: 15 residues. Here the CDR3 reads CASSTSGTGYTEAFF. Here the CDR3 DNA reads TGTGCCAGCAGTACCTCCGGGACAGGGTACACTGAAGCTTTCTTT. Full variable domain (outside the CDR3, taken from reference TRBV28 and TRBJ1-1): DVKVTQSSRYLVKRTGEKVFLECVQDMDHENMFWYRQDPGLGLRLIYFSYDVKMKEKGDIPEGYSVSREKKERFSLILESASTNQTSMYLCASSTSGTGYTEAFFGQGTRLTVV.

This clone has only one observation. The same CDR3 arises from other DNA sequences in this sample as well. The chain combines TRBV4-1 with TRBJ1-2, with D unresolved. CDR3 length: 12 residues. V lost 0 bases and J 4 bases, leaving 3 bases between the germline ends. CDR1 MGHRA and CDR2 YSYEKL come from the germline V gene. CDR3 sequence: CASSQDSYGYTF. Written as DNA, the CDR3 is TGCGCCAGCAGCCAAGACAGCTATGGCTACACCTTC.